This T cell receptor (beta chain) stems from a study of T cell repertoires in cytomegalovirus infection (dated by TCRdb to between 2018 and 2021). A note on the overall study: Donor HLA type was relevant to the analysis, as public TCR beta signatures indicated carriage of CMV infection together with the matching HLA type.

This clonotype was seen repeatedly, ten times or more. Its antigen remains unidentified. Per-base quality was not reported, and no clone a single base away is much larger than it. TCRdb records Illumina HiSeq 1500 as the sequencer. The public reads were run again by TCRdb, first through fastp at Q25 and then through MiXCR, and only productive beta chains were kept. CDR3 protein duplicates are merged, each entry listing the most common genes and DNA. In this sample the table shows 210,000 or so distinct CDR3 sequences, approximately 7% of which occur a single time. The ten largest clones represent around 6.9% of the sample. From the germline V gene (reference sequence), CDR1 is SEHNR and CDR2 is FQNEAQ. Between the V and J ends, shortened by 2 bases and 1 base respectively, the junction contains 8 bases. The CDR3 goes from the cysteine to the phenylalanine over 15 residues. The entry retains the CDR3 DNA only, 45 bases that are in frame from base 1.

Points the paper makes about the study in general: The ex vivo response was dominated by HLA-C-restricted CMV-specific TCR beta clonotypes, which also provided the single most frequent clonotype in two of eight donors. In both this cohort and an independent cohort of 350 or so donors, the cumulative frequency of public TCR beta family members distinguished carriers of CMV infection plus the relevant HLA type.

The receptor was derived from a human donor in good health (CMV status not recorded). Some clones in this sample may be carry-over from other donors' samples. Sequenced material: PBMCs. Rearrangement joined TRBV7-9 to TRBJ1-4, with no D gene named confidently. The DNA is as follows: TGTGCCAGCAGCTTATTACGGGGAACTAATGAAAAACTGTTTTTT. Its translation reads: CASSLLRGTNEKLFF.